What follows are 10 T cell receptor beta chains derived from one specimen sequenced in a study of technical replicates of blood from a handful of donors. The assay was immunoSEQ multiplex PCR, and TCRdb's table has in-frame clones only and misses some. Here the sample spans tens of thousands of clones, 95% to 97% being singletons. Sequencing was done on a sample of T cells isolated from PBMCs. These receptors were obtained from a human donor in good health.

The chain combines TRBV28 with TRBJ2-4; 7 bases line up with TRBD2. The CDR3 runs to 18 residues. Germline assignment: CDR1 MDHEN and CDR2 SYDVKM. V shed 5 bases and J 0 bases; nucleotides not matched to a gene: 13. For the CDR3, the DNA is TGTGCCAGCAGTCCCCCGGGACTACGGGGATTAGCCAAAAACATTCAGTACTTC. It yields the protein CASSPPGLRGLAKNIQYF.

The chain employs TRBV30 and TRBJ2-3; D is unclear. The germline gives CDR1 GTSNPN, CDR2 SVGIG (reference sequence). CDR3 length equals 12 residues. V lost 0 bases to trimming and J lost 6 bases, with 7 bases between them. CDR3: CAWSVSQDTQYF. CDR3 in DNA: TGTGCCTGGAGTGTCTCTCAGGATACGCAGTATTTT. Full variable domain (rest looked up from reference TRBV30 and TRBJ2-3): SQTIHQWPATLVQPVGSPLSLECTVEGTSNPNLYWYRQAAGRGLQLLFYSVGIGQISSEVPQNLSASRPQDRQFILSSKKLLLSDSGFYLCAWSVSQDTQYFGPGTRLTVL.

This clone was found once. This chain links TRBV7-9 with TRBJ1-5; 7 bases agree with TRBD1. From germline, CDR1 is SEHNR and CDR2 FQNEAQ (reference sequence). There are 13 residues in the CDR3. V was clipped by 5 bases and J by 4 bases; unmatched bases: 2. CDR3 sequence reads: CASSLQGNQPQHF. For the CDR3, the DNA is TGTGCCAGCAGCCTACAGGGGAATCAGCCCCAGCATTTT. The complete variable domain, with remaining parts taken from reference TRBV7-9 and TRBJ1-5, reads DTGVSQNPRHKITKRGQNVTFRCDPISEHNRLYWYRQTLGQGPEFLTYFQNEAQLEKSRLLSDRFSAERPKGSFSTLEIQRTEQGDSAMYLCASSLQGNQPQHFGDGTRLSIL.

The chain has TRBV9 and TRBJ2-7; no clear D gene. The germline V gene encodes CDR1 SGDLS and CDR2 YYNGEE. There are 16 residues in the CDR3. The germline V and J ends were trimmed by 0 bases and 0 bases, with 13 bases remaining between them. The CDR3 DNA reads TGTGCCAGCAGCGTAGACAGTGCAGCCCTCTCCTACGAGCAGTACTTC. Translating gives CASSVDSAALSYEQYF.

The rearrangement links TRBV5-4 to TRBJ1-1; D ambiguous. With 1 base removed from V and 5 bases from J, the gap between germline ends came to 6 bases. Germline CDR1 SGHNT, CDR2 YYREEE (reference sequence). The CDR3 is made up of 12 amino acids. CDR3 nucleotides: TGTGCCAGCAGCTTGAGTAGAACTGAAGCTTTCTTT. Translation: CASSLSRTEAFF.

The V and J genes are TRBV14 and TRBJ2-7, with a tentative D call TRBD1 (6 bases). Per the germline V gene, CDR1 is SGHDN and CDR2 is FVKESK. This CDR3 has 16 amino acids. V lost 1 base to trimming and J lost 0 bases, with 13 bases between them. CDR3 loop: CASSQVDRIGSYEQYF. In DNA, the CDR3 is TGTGCCAGCAGCCAAGTCGACAGGATCGGCTCCTACGAGCAGTACTTC. The variable domain in full, completed from reference TRBV14 and TRBJ2-7, reads EAGVTQFPSHSVIEKGQTVTLRCDPISGHDNLYWYRRVMGKEIKFLLHFVKESKQDESGMPNNRFLAERTGGTYSTLKVQPAELEDSGVYFCASSQVDRIGSYEQYFGPGTRLTVT.

The chain joins TRBV2 to TRBJ2-1, with D uncertain. The V end lost 3 bases, the J end lost 10 bases, and 10 bases lay between the germline ends. The CDR3 extends over 12 amino acids. CDR1 SNHLY and CDR2 FYNNEI come from the germline V gene. The CDR3, as DNA: TGTGCCAGCAGTGAGAAGAGATCCGAGCAGTTCTTC. Residues: CASSEKRSEQFF.

The chain joins TRBV27 to TRBJ2-7; 7 nucleotides align to TRBD1. There are 14 residues in the CDR3. The trim removed 3 bases at V and 3 bases at J, leaving 5 bases unmatched. Germline V gene sequence: CDR1 MNHEY, CDR2 SMNVEV (reference sequence). CDR3 sequence: CASSFSRGNYEQYF. The CDR3 DNA sequence: TGTGCCAGCAGTTTTAGCAGGGGGAACTACGAGCAGTACTTC.

The genes are TRBV19 and TRBJ2-7; 11 bases match TRBD2. The J segment lost 3 bases and the V segment lost 7 bases, leaving 5 bases of the junction unmatched. CDR1 and CDR2 (germline): LNHDA, SQIVND (reference sequence). The CDR3 totals 14 residues. This CDR3 reads CASKLAGGLYEQYF. In DNA, the CDR3 is TGTGCCAGTAAGCTAGCGGGAGGACTCTACGAGCAGTACTTC.

This chain joins TRBV6-5 and TRBJ1-1, with a weak D call TRBD1 (6 bases). The CDR3 is 13 amino acids. CDR1 and CDR2 from the germline V gene are MNHEY and SVGAGI. The V and J ends lost 2 bases and 7 bases respectively, with 11 bases between them. CDR3 sequence (DNA): TGTGCCAGCAGTTACACCACAGGGTTTGAAGCTTTCTTT. This codes for CASSYTTGFEAFF.